This is a list of T cell receptor beta chains from one sample in a study of T cell responses to AZD1222 COVID-19 vaccine. The table came from immunoSEQ multiplex PCR; TCRdb's copy has only in-frame clones and leaves some out. The table lists 150,000 to 200,000 clones, approximately 93% of them singletons. The sample here was peripheral blood, taken on day 0 of AZD1222 vaccination. Receptors were obtained from an adult in good health. The CDR3 runs from the conserved cysteine through the conserved F or W. D genes are given only for firm matches. Clone size, where shown, is once, few, many, or a class for clones that have expanded.

>once|-|TRBJ2-1|TRBV5-6
TGTGCCAGCAGCCGGACGGACATCAATGAGCAGTTCTTC
CASSRTDINEQFF
>-|-|TRBJ2-1|TRBV3-1/TRBV3-2
TGTGCCAGCAGCCTAAGGGGGTTCTACAATGAGCAGTTCTTC
CASSLRGFYNEQFF
>-|-|TRBJ1-6|TRBV28
TGTGCCAGCACCATCGACATAATGGGTTCACCCCTCCACTTT
CASTIDIMGSPLHF
>once|-|TRBJ2-1|TRBV28
TGTGCCAGCAACCAGGGAGTCAGCTACAATGAGCAGTTCTTC
CASNQGVSYNEQFF
>-|-|TRBJ2-3|TRBV3-1/TRBV3-2
TGTGCCAGCAGCCCAGGGCTAGGAGGGACAGATACGCAGTATTTT
CASSPGLGGTDTQYF
>-|-|TRBJ2-2|TRBV19
TGTGCCAGTAGTTCTGGACTGACTAACACCGGGGAGCTGTTTTTT
CASSSGLTNTGELFF
>-|TRBD2|TRBJ2-5|TRBV7-7
TGTGCCAGCAGCGGAACTAGCGTGGGGGAGACCCAGTACTTC
CASSGTSVGETQYF
>-|-|TRBJ1-1|TRBV2
TGTGCCAGCAGTGACCGCGGAGGGAGGACTGAAGCTTTCTTT
CASSDRGGRTEAFF
>-|TRBD1|TRBJ1-2|TRBV5-4
TGTGCCAGCAGTCAGGGGGCTACTAGGAATGGCTACACCTTC
CASSQGATRNGYTF
>once|TRBD2|TRBJ2-1|TRBV6-4
TGTGCCAGCAGTGACCCTCCGGGACTAGCGGACACTTGGCGGATAGGGGCAGGTGAGCAGTTCTTC
CASSDPPGLADTWRIGAGEQFF
>few|-|TRBJ1-2|TRBV29-1
TGCAGCGTTGAATTGACGGACGCGTCCGGCTACACCTTC
CSVELTDASGYTF
>-|TRBD2|TRBJ2-2|TRBV7-9
TGTGCCAGCAGACCCCCTAGCGGGGAGTCCACCGGGGAGCTGTTTTTT
CASRPPSGESTGELFF
>-|-|TRBJ1-2|TRBV5-1
TGCGCCAGCAGCCCCCCCTTAGGGGCTCATGGCTACACCTTC
CASSPPLGAHGYTF
>-|TRBD1|TRBJ1-2|TRBV5-6
TGTGCCAGCAGCTTGAGGGACAGGGGGTCCAACTATGGCTACACCTTC
CASSLRDRGSNYGYTF
>-|-|TRBJ2-7|TRBV28
TGTGCCAGCAGTTTAATTCGGCGGCATTTAGAGCAGTACTTC
CASSLIRRHLEQYF
>-|-|TRBJ2-1|TRBV5-1
TGCGCCAGCAGCCAAGGACAGCAATACAATGAGCAGTTCTTC
CASSQGQQYNEQFF
>once|-|TRBJ2-7|TRBV5-4
TGTGCCAGCAGCTTGCTGCCGGACGAGCAGTACTTC
CASSLLPDEQYF
>-|-|TRBJ2-3|TRBV11-2
TGTGCCAGCAGCTTATTTCGTCGCGGAATTAGCACAGATACGCAGTATTTT
CASSLFRRGISTDTQYF